This TCR beta chain is drawn from a study of identical twins. Study-wide points: Partly confounded zero-insertion analyses could result from invariant MAIT and iNKT cells. Conclusions were drawn cross-sectionally by statistical analysis, without following the same donors.

After removal of 7 bases from V and 5 bases from J, the junction contained 7 bases not matched to a gene. The CDR3 spans 14 residues. Per the germline V gene, CDR1 is MDHEN and CDR2 is SYDVKM. In its sample, this clonotype was seen a few times. Its specificity is not known. cDNA carried unique molecular identifiers, and a universal primer site was added by template switching. TCRdb recomputed calls from the 5' RACE reads with MiXCR, one row per CDR3 protein. There are 700,000 or so distinct CDR3 sequences in the sample; less than 10% occur only once, and approximately 0.94% lies in the top ten. These records were also assigned to another study, of yellow fever vaccine responses in identical twins.

The rearrangement links TRBV28 to TRBJ2-7; 11 nucleotides align to TRBD1. This sequence was found in a woman aged 18-29 years in good health. The sample was PBMCs. CDR3 residues: CASNLDRGQDEQYF. CDR3 nucleotides: TGTGCCAGCAACCTGGACAGGGGGCAAGACGAGCAGTACTTC.